Reported below is one TCR beta chain. The target of this receptor is not known. The sample holds no much larger clone one base away, and base qualities are not on file. These data originate in a study of CD8 T cells in ankylosing spondylitis (dated by TCRdb to between 2016 and 2019). About the investigation overall: The study profiled T cell receptor beta repertoires in healthy donors and ankylosing spondylitis patients to find disease-linked TCR variants. The whole study cohort included roughly 110 healthy donors and around 25 ankylosing spondylitis patients. Peripheral blood was sampled, and synovial fluid was additionally collected from ankylosing spondylitis patients.

Synovial fluid samples and blood samples obtained from the same ankylosing spondylitis patients were matched. The germline V gene gives CDR1 as SGHTA and CDR2 as FQGNSA. V was cut back by 5 bases and J by 1 base, leaving a gap of 14 bases between them. Counted from cysteine to phenylalanine, this CDR3 has 16 amino acids. The DNA shown is the 48-base CDR3, in frame from base 1. The reads were generated on an Illumina HiSeq 2500. Quantitative 5'-RACE with molecular barcodes was the method used to prepare the TCR beta libraries. Per the source publication's procedure: A new computational method based on a probabilistic model of VDJ rearrangement was used to identify disease-linked TCR variants. Using fastp trimming at Q25 and MiXCR clonotype assembly, TCRdb reanalyzed the public sequencing data and kept in-frame beta chains. When rows share a CDR3 protein, they turn into one entry using the most common DNA and genes. The V and J calls here are based on TCRdb, not the publication. This sample gives about 110,000 distinct CDR3 sequences in total; around 24% of them show up just once. The ten most abundant clones make up 9% to 15% of the sample.

Broad study findings and their caveats: Some motif variants were previously reported in synovial fluid and blood of reactive arthritis patients, suggesting common disease-initiation mechanisms. Blood from ankylosing spondylitis patients appeared to be characterized by a TCR beta motif composed of about eight highly homologous amino acid variants. The disease-linked clones showed a CD8+ phenotype and occurred at relatively low frequencies in peripheral blood. The disease-linked clones were reported to be significantly enriched in matched synovial fluid samples from ankylosing spondylitis patients.

The clonotype originates from a male donor with ankylosing spondylitis. Sequences were obtained from synovial fluid, either unsorted or a sorted T cell fraction (not recorded which). The chain is assembled from TRBV7-2 and TRBJ2-2; the D gene is tentatively TRBD1 or TRBD2, each matching 6 bases. Here is the DNA: TGTGCCAGCAGCCTAGGGGGGAGAGGGAACACCGGGGAGCTGTTTTTT. Translated, this gives CASSLGGRGNTGELFF.